This T cell receptor (beta chain) was documented in a study of blood T cell repertoires in COVID-19. Study-level information: Sites across the United States, Italy and Spain contributed samples from acute and convalescent COVID-19. PBMCs, B-cell-depleted T cells, or T cells were the source of the cDNA or gDNA that made up the material.

The CDR3 totals 16 residues. V lost 2 bases, J lost 2 bases, and 3 bases stayed unmatched. Looked up from germline, CDR1 is MNHNY and CDR2 is SVGAGI (reference sequence). Original processing methods: The authors estimated nucleated cell counts from reference gene primer amplification. Measured with immunoSEQ multiplex PCR; TCRdb has only the in-frame clones, and not every one. That table gives V, J and clone size, and the DNA gave D and trimming. The sample records just over 90,000 clones, 85% to 90% being singletons. The receptor was isolated from a human donor with active COVID-19. The donor label of this sample is uncertain. Sequenced sample: peripheral blood. The gene calls are TRBV6-6 and TRBJ2-1; 10 nucleotides match TRBD2. In DNA form, the CDR3 reads TGTGCCAGCAGTTACCATAGCGGGGGGACCTACAATGAGCAGTTCTTC. Translating it yields CASSYHSGGTYNEQFF.